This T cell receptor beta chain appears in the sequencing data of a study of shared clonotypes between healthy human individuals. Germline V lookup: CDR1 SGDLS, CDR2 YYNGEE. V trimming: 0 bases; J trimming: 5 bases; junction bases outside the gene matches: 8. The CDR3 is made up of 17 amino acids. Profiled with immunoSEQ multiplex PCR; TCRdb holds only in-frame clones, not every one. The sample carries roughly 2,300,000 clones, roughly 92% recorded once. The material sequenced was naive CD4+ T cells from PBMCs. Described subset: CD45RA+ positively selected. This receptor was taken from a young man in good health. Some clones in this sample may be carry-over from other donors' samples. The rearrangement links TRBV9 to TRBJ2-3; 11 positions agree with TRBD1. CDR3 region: CASSVEGLDRGRDTQYF. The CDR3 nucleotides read TGTGCCAGCAGCGTAGAAGGTCTGGACAGGGGGCGAGATACGCAGTATTTT.